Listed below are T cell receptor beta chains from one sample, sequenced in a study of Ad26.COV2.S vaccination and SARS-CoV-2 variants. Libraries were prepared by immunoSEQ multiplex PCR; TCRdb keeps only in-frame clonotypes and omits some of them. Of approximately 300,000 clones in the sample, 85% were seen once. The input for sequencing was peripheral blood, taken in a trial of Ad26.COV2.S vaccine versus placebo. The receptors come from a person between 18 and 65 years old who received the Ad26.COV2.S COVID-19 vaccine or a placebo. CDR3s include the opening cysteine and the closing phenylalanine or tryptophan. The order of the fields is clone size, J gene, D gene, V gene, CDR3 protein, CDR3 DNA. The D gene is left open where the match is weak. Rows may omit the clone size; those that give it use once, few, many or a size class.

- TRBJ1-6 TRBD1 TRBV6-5 CASSYSGRGQSPLHF TGTGCCAGCAGTTACTCGGGCAGGGGGCAATCACCCCTCCACTTT
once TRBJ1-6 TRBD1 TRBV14 CASSQVQGASGYNSPLHF TGTGCCAGCAGCCAAGTCCAGGGGGCTTCGGGCTATAATTCACCCCTCCACTTT
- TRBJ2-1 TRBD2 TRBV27 CASSPGLAGGYGGNEQFF TGTGCCAGCAGTCCGGGACTAGCGGGGGGCTACGGAGGCAATGAGCAGTTCTTC
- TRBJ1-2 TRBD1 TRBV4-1 CASSLRWDRSYGYTF TGCGCCAGCAGCCTCAGGTGGGACAGATCCTATGGCTACACCTTC
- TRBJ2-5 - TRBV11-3 CASSLGIDSQETQYF TGTGCCAGCAGCTTAGGCATAGATTCCCAAGAGACCCAGTACTTC
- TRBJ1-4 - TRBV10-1 CASSHGSATNEKLFF TGCGCCAGCAGTCACGGATCGGCAACTAATGAAAAACTGTTTTTT
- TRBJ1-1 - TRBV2 CASSGTRWGTEAFF TGTGCCAGCAGTGGGACACGGTGGGGTACTGAAGCTTTCTTT
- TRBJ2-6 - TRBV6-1 CASSEAPYSGANVLTF TGTGCCAGCAGTGAGGCACCCTATTCTGGGGCCAACGTCCTGACTTTC
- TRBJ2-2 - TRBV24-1 CATSDFRDGNTGELFF TGTGCCACCAGTGATTTTAGGGACGGTAACACCGGGGAGCTGTTTTTT
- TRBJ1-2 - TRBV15 CATSRDGGGYTF TGTGCCACCAGCAGAGATGGAGGGGGCTACACCTTC
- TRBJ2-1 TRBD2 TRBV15 CATSGRTSQPHNEQFF TGTGCCACCAGCGGACGGACTAGTCAGCCCCACAATGAGCAGTTCTTC
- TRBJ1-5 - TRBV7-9 CASSDNEAIGQPQHF TGTGCCAGCAGCGACAATGAGGCAATCGGACAGCCCCAGCATTTT
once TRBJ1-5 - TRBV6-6 CASSSNSQPQHF TGTGCCAGCAGTTCAAATAGTCAGCCCCAGCATTTT
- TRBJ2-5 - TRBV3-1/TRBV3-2 CASSPSGARETQYF TGTGCCAGCAGCCCATCGGGGGCGAGAGAGACCCAGTACTTC
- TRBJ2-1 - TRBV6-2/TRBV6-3 CASSYSRLRYNNEQFF TGTGCCAGCAGTTACTCGAGACTCAGGTACAACAATGAGCAGTTCTTC
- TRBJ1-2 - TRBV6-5 CASSSSGNYGYTF TGTGCCAGCAGTTCTTCCGGAAACTATGGCTACACCTTC
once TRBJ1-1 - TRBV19 CASSILVGEAFF TGTGCCAGTAGTATATTGGTGGGTGAAGCTTTCTTT
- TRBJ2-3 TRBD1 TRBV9 CASSVEGTDSTDTQYF TGTGCCAGCAGCGTAGAAGGGACAGATAGCACAGATACGCAGTATTTT
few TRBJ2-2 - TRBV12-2 CASRPGPFPPGELFF TGTGCAAGTCGCCCCGGACCCTTCCCCCCCGGGGAGCTGTTTTTT
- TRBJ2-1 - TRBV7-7 CASSLEAGASYNEQFF TGTGCCAGCAGCTTAGAGGCGGGGGCCTCCTACAATGAGCAGTTCTTC
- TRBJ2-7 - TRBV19 CASSLGGSLYEQYF TGTGCCAGTAGTTTGGGGGGCAGCCTATACGAGCAGTACTTC
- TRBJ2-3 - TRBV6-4 CASSDGGGATDTQYF TGTGCCAGCAGTGACGGTGGGGGGGCCACAGATACGCAGTATTTT